Listed below are T cell receptor beta chains from one sample, sequenced in a study of beta chain features in type 1 diabetes. Only in-frame clones appear in the TCRdb table, and some are missing; sequencing was by immunoSEQ multiplex PCR. The data contain 500,000 to 650,000 clones, about an eighth of them singletons. Sequencing input: naive CD4+ T cells from blood. The receptors here all came from a man under 40 with type 1 diabetes. The CDR3 runs from the conserved cysteine through the conserved F or W. Clone size, where shown, is once, few, many, or a class for clones that have expanded.

J: TRBJ2-7; size: .; V: TRBV6-5; CDR3: CASSLARTGVEQYF
J: TRBJ1-4; size: few; V: TRBV2; CDR3: CASSEGRGQRQKLFF
J: TRBJ2-7; size: .; V: TRBV19; CDR3: CASGRGVSYEQYF
J: TRBJ2-5; size: .; V: TRBV14; CDR3: CASSPGTAVKYF
J: TRBJ1-4; size: .; V: TRBV6-1; CDR3: CASSEALQGFEKLFF
J: TRBJ2-5; size: .; V: TRBV7-2; CDR3: CASSLSREKTQYF
J: TRBJ1-1; size: .; V: TRBV14; CDR3: CASSHGVNTEAFF
J: TRBJ2-7; size: .; V: TRBV4-3; CDR3: CASSQDRGLPDEQYF
J: TRBJ1-2; size: .; V: TRBV6-5; CDR3: CASSSQGVRDGYTF
J: TRBJ2-7; size: .; V: TRBV9; CDR3: CASSGSSDRAYEQYF
J: TRBJ1-5; size: .; V: TRBV5-4; CDR3: CASSQDSSIPQHF
J: TRBJ1-2; size: .; V: TRBV9; CDR3: CASTVSKTRGNYGYTF
J: TRBJ1-6; size: few; V: TRBV5-4; CDR3: CASSSGGYSPLHF
J: TRBJ1-3; size: .; V: TRBV4-3; CDR3: CASSQVGSSGNTIYF
J: TRBJ2-1; size: few; V: TRBV7-8; CDR3: CASSRGGFSYNEQFF
J: TRBJ2-5; size: few; V: TRBV2; CDR3: CASSGSLSVETQYF
J: TRBJ1-1; size: few; V: TRBV5-6; CDR3: CASSWDRGRIVATEAFF